Listed below are T cell receptor beta chains from one sample, sequenced in a study of CD8 T cells in cerebrospinal fluid in Alzheimer's disease. Each CDR3 protein gets one entry in TCRdb, which reprocessed the 10x single-cell sequencing reads and gives no DNA. This listing includes over 1,000 distinct CDR3 sequences. The sample comprised cerebrospinal fluid. These receptor sequences come from a human donor in good health. Both conserved end residues are part of each CDR3. A clone size is listed for some rows: how often the clone was seen (once, few, many), or a class if it is expanded.

TRBV5-5	medium-sized	TRBJ1-1	CASSSLRFNTEAFF
TRBV5-5	medium-sized	TRBJ2-7	CASSLATLGEQYF
TRBV29-1	medium-sized	TRBJ2-5	CSVEANLRGTQYF
TRBV10-2	hyperexpanded	TRBJ1-4	CASSSVNEKLFF
TRBV12-3/TRBV12-4	medium-sized	TRBJ2-2	CASSLVGLAGDSLFF
TRBV28	.	TRBJ1-3	CASSLPGTVGNTIYF
TRBV6-1	medium-sized	TRBJ1-2	CASSERQTAHGYTF
TRBV3-1	large	TRBJ1-2	CASSQDRGRARYTF
TRBV10-1	medium-sized	TRBJ2-1	CASSEWVGANNEQFF
TRBV18	medium-sized	TRBJ2-7	CASSPSAGGYEQYF
TRBV28	medium-sized	TRBJ2-7	CASRAWLTYEQYF
TRBV6-1	medium-sized	TRBJ1-5	CASSEADRVGNQPQHF
TRBV20-1	large	TRBJ1-1	CSARGSGVTEAFF
TRBV6-5	medium-sized	TRBJ2-2	CASFPDREINGELFF
TRBV4-1	large	TRBJ1-1	CASSQDLASTEAFF
TRBV10-2	large	TRBJ1-6	CASSDRTERSPLHF
TRBV28	medium-sized	TRBJ2-1	CASSLPGEANNEQFF
TRBV5-1	medium-sized	TRBJ2-3	CASSYQGASTDTQYF
TRBV18	medium-sized	TRBJ1-4	CASSTGRIEKLFF
TRBV7-9	medium-sized	TRBJ2-2	CASSSEQGPTGELFF
TRBV5-1	large	TRBJ1-1	CASSQGAEAFF
TRBV27	medium-sized	TRBJ1-2	CASSFEGNYGYTF
TRBV18	medium-sized	TRBJ1-1	CASSPSGPTEAFF
TRBV20-1	.	TRBJ2-5	CSAGKTSGGPAETQYF
TRBV6-1	medium-sized	TRBJ2-3	CASSESGITDTQYF
TRBV2	large	TRBJ2-3	CASSLGGGGTDTQYF
TRBV5-1	large	TRBJ2-1	CASSKGLAGDEQFF
TRBV3-1	medium-sized	TRBJ2-5	CASSHPLGQVETQYF
TRBV19	large	TRBJ2-1	CASRRDWGPSYNEQFF
TRBV7-9	medium-sized	TRBJ1-3	CASSAGLRGLRGNTIYF
TRBV29-1	.	TRBJ2-4	CSALDSVAKNIQYF
TRBV19	medium-sized	TRBJ2-3	CASSMDTATTDTQYF
TRBV9	large	TRBJ1-6	CASSRASGDSPLHF
TRBV19	.	TRBJ1-2	CASSIVLKGSYTF
TRBV21-1	medium-sized	TRBJ2-7	CASSTWTGYSGIFAYEQYF
TRBV10-1	large	TRBJ2-3	CASITQADLDTQYF
TRBV7-9	medium-sized	TRBJ2-2	CASSFRTGLTTGELFF
TRBV3-1	large	TRBJ2-6	CASSQDGTATTSGANVLTF
TRBV6-6	medium-sized	TRBJ2-3	CASSPGGGRGLGDTQYF
TRBV7-8	large	TRBJ2-3	CASSLGGERRQYF
TRBV29-1	medium-sized	TRBJ2-2	CSVGTGFTGELFF
TRBV18	large	TRBJ2-7	CASSPNTGGGEQYF
TRBV6-6	.	TRBJ1-1	CATRIAQGLNTEAFF
TRBV18	large	TRBJ2-1	CASSLTGGDEQFF
TRBV5-6	medium-sized	TRBJ1-4	CASSSEGEKLFF
TRBV2	medium-sized	TRBJ1-1	CASTPSRLNTEAFF
TRBV7-3	.	TRBJ1-6	CAQTQRPRVGTPCSPLHF
TRBV7-9	medium-sized	TRBJ2-7	CASSFGLAGGSYEQYF
TRBV5-1	medium-sized	TRBJ2-7	CASSRPGWDEQYF
TRBV2	large	TRBJ2-1	CASTYGGGRVNEQFF
TRBV28	large	TRBJ2-3	CASSSRWGQGADTQYF
TRBV4-2	medium-sized	TRBJ1-5	CASSQGPQGNSNQPQHF
TRBV5-1	large	TRBJ2-7	CASSSGLPGLPREQYF